Below are 22 T cell receptor beta chains sequenced from a single sample in a study of T-cell reconstitution after alpha-beta-depleted transplantation in children (dated by TCRdb to about 2016). In light of the paper, this sample's treatment or condition label describes: allogeneic hematopoietic cell transplantation with graft depleted of TCRalphabeta T cells and CD19 B cells. The library was obtained by PCR. The sequencing machine was an Illumina HiSeq 2500. TCR libraries were prepared with molecular barcoding, using unique molecular identifiers to normalize TCRbeta repertoire quantification. Clones were called with MiXCR by TCRdb after fastp trimmed the public reads at Q25, and only in-frame beta chains were retained. A single entry per CDR3 protein holds the most common genes and DNA from its merged rows. The sample profile shows almost 500,000 distinct CDR3 sequences; more than 9% of them were found once. The top ten clones comprise 2% to 2.5% of the sample.

The specimen comprised PBMCs, sampled before TCRalphabeta/CD19-depleted stem cell transplant. Receptors originate from a child aged 2 to 10 with inherited bone marrow failure, due to receive a stem cell transplant.

At least ten counts were recorded for this clonotype. CDR3 bases: TGCGCCAGCAGCCAAGATCTAGGAACTATTGCCTACGAGCAGTACTTC. Translated: CASSQDLGTIAYEQYF. The chain uses TRBV4-3 and TRBJ2-7; D is ambiguous. Germline V lookup: CDR1 LGHNA, CDR2 YSLEER. The CDR3 spans 16 residues. With 0 bases removed from V and 2 bases from J, the gap between germline ends came to 14 bases.

This clonotype has ten or more counts. The genes are TRBV6-5 and TRBJ1-2; possibly TRBD1 for D (6 bases). CDR3 size: 17 residues. V was clipped by 5 bases and J by 5 bases, with 24 bases between them. The germline V gene has CDR1 MNHEY and CDR2 SVGAGI. This CDR3 reads CASSNLLGAGVFYGYTF. DNA for the CDR3: TGTGCCAGCAGTAATCTACTGGGGGCGGGGGTTTTTTATGGCTACACCTTC.

The chain has TRBV10-3 and TRBJ2-5, with D possibly being TRBD2 (5 bases). Trimming took off 6 bases at V and 1 base at J, with 12 bases between the two ends. This CDR3 has 14 residues. Germline CDR1 and CDR2: ENHRY and SYGVKD. CDR3 DNA: TGTGCCATCAGCTCCTGGGGAGTCCAAGAGACCCAGTACTTC. Protein product: CAISSWGVQETQYF.

This clonotype was counted at least ten times. This sequence joins TRBV12-3 or TRBV12-4 and TRBJ2-1, with D perhaps assigned TRBD1 or TRBD2 (5 bases each). The germline V and J ends were trimmed by 7 bases and 4 bases, with 17 bases remaining between them. The CDR3 extends over 15 amino acids. The CDR3 region has the DNA TGTGCCAGCACGCTCGGGGCTTCTAATTACAATGAGCAGTTCTTC. This sequence encodes CASTLGASNYNEQFF.

The table lists this clonotype with many counts. V and J are TRBV12-3 or TRBV12-4 and TRBJ2-1; 7 positions match TRBD2. The CDR3 length is 14 residues. The V and J ends lost 8 bases and 5 bases, in that order; junction bases with no gene match: 9. CDR3 region: CASDGRAGHNEQFF. CDR3 coding DNA: TGTGCCAGCGATGGGAGAGCGGGACACAATGAGCAGTTCTTC.

This clonotype was recorded at least ten times. The chain recombines TRBV11-1 with TRBJ2-1; 7 bases line up with TRBD2. The trim removed 1 base at V and 1 base at J, leaving 13 bases unmatched. The CDR3 totals 19 residues. Germline V gene lookup returns CDR1 SGHAT and CDR2 FQDESV (reference sequence). The CDR3 here is CASSLVASRLAVSYNEQFF. The CDR3 nucleotides are TGTGCCAGCAGCTTAGTGGCTTCTAGGCTAGCGGTGTCCTACAATGAGCAGTTCTTC. Based on the CDR3 plus reference TRBV11-1 and TRBJ2-1, the full variable domain is EAEVAQSPRYKITEKSQAVAFWCDPISGHATLYWYRQILGQGPELLVQFQDESVVDDSQLPKDRFSAERLKGVDSTLKIQPAELGDSAMYLCASSLVASRLAVSYNEQFFGPGTRLTVL.

This clonotype appeared a few times. V and J are TRBV15 and TRBJ2-7; 10 positions agree with TRBD2. Germline CDR1 and CDR2: LNHNV and YYDKDF (reference sequence). Trimming removed 3 bases from V and 2 bases from J; junction bases left unmatched: 4. The CDR3 totals 15 residues. The CDR3 DNA reads as TGTGCCACCAGCAGGCAAACTAGCGGGGCCTACGAGCAGTACTTC. Translated, it gives CATSRQTSGAYEQYF.

The V and J genes are TRBV7-9 and TRBJ2-5; the D gene is possibly TRBD1 (5 bases). CDR1 is SEHNR, CDR2 FQNEAQ, per germline (reference sequence). The CDR3 extends over 15 amino acids. Trimming removed 3 bases from V and 4 bases from J, with 15 bases in between. The CDR3 loop is CASSFPRAIPETQYF. The DNA of the CDR3 is TGTGCCAGCAGCTTCCCCAGGGCCATCCCAGAGACCCAGTACTTC.

This clonotype was counted at least ten times. The chain links TRBV10-3 to TRBJ1-1; D is uncertain. The CDR3 runs to 13 residues. The ends were cut back, 7 bases at V and 3 bases at J, with 12 bases in the middle. Germline V lookup: CDR1 ENHRY, CDR2 SYGVKD. For the CDR3, the DNA is TGTGCCATCACTCCAGACGGGGACACTGAAGCTTTCTTT. Protein: CAITPDGDTEAFF.

This clonotype was counted at least ten times. The CDR3 nucleotides read TGTGCCAGCCTGCAGGGTGGGAACACCGGGGAGCTGTTTTTT. Translation: CASLQGGNTGELFF. J is TRBJ2-2 and V is TRBV7-9, with a possible D match to TRBD1 (5 bases). Germline V gene lookup returns CDR1 SEHNR and CDR2 FQNEAQ (reference sequence). The ends were cut back, 8 bases at V and 1 base at J, with 11 bases in the middle. This CDR3 contains 14 residues.

In this sample, this clonotype turned up many times. This chain connects TRBV20-1 to TRBJ2-3, with 8 bases aligning to TRBD2. CDR1 and CDR2 from the germline V gene are DFQATT and SNEGSKA (reference sequence). CDR3 size: 15 residues. Trimming removed 3 bases from V and 2 bases from J; junction bases left unmatched: 7. The CDR3 DNA sequence: TGCAGTGCTAGTGGGGTAGCGGGGAACACAGATACGCAGTATTTT. Its translation: CSASGVAGNTDTQYF.

Remarks on this clonotype: A much larger clonotype is one base distant, so this may be a read error. V is TRBV4-3 and J is TRBJ2-7; D gene ambiguous. Germline CDR1 reads LGHNA; CDR2 reads YSLEER. This CDR3 comprises 13 residues. The CDR3 bases are TGCGCCAGCAGCCAGTGGCAGAACTACGAGCAGAACTTC. Its protein is CASSQWQNYEQNF.

The V gene is TRBV12-2, the J gene TRBJ1-2; TRBD1 was called by the table and not checked on the DNA. TRBV12-2 is flagged as a pseudogene. The CDR3 is made up of 15 amino acids. CDR3 region: CASRAGSQLNYGYTF. CDR3 sequence (DNA): TGTGCAAGTCGCGCAGGGAGCCAGCTCAACTATGGCTACACCTTC.

With regard to this clonotype: At one end, the junction sequence differs from germline, possibly due to a read error. The chain combines TRBV7-2 with TRBJ2-7, with D perhaps TRBD1 or TRBD2 (5 bases each). CDR3 length equals 14 residues. Germline CDR1 SGHTA, CDR2 FQGNSA. CDR3 nucleotide sequence: TGTGCCAGCAGCTTACAGGCCGGGCAGGGAGAGCAGAACTTC. It encodes CASSLQAGQGEQNF.

This clonotype appeared a single time. DNA of the CDR3: TGCGCCAGCAGCCGTTTGAGGGGGGCGTGGTCTGAAGCTTTCTTT. As protein: CASSRLRGAWSEAFF. The chain recombines TRBV4-3 with TRBJ1-1, with D maybe TRBD1 (6 bases). Germline CDR1 reads LGHNA; CDR2 reads YSLEER. CDR3 size: 15 residues. Trimming took 4 bases from V and 6 from J, leaving 18 bases between them.

This clonotype was picked up many times. The CDR3 sequence: CASSLRLAGNNEQFF. The CDR3 DNA follows: TGTGCCAGCAGCTTACGACTAGCGGGTAACAATGAGCAGTTCTTC. The J gene is TRBJ2-1, the V gene TRBV13; 10 nucleotides agree with TRBD2. The CDR3 runs to 15 residues. The trim removed 2 bases at V and 5 bases at J, leaving 3 bases unmatched. The germline CDR1 and CDR2 sequences are PRHDT and FYEKMQ (reference sequence). Complete variable domain (other parts from reference TRBV13 and TRBJ2-1): AAGVIQSPRHLIKEKRETATLKCYPIPRHDTVYWYQQGPGQDPQFLISFYEKMQSDKGSIPDRFSAQQFSDYHSELNMSSLELGDSALYFCASSLRLAGNNEQFFGPGTRLTVL.

In its sample, this clonotype was seen many times. The chain has TRBV3-1 and TRBJ2-6; D might be TRBD1 (7 bases). Looked up from germline, CDR1 is LGHDT and CDR2 is YNNKEL (reference sequence). V dropped 2 bases and J dropped 0 bases, with 11 bases sitting between them. CDR3 size: 17 residues. The CDR3 DNA follows: TGTGCCAGCAGCCAACTTCAGGGGGGCTCTGGGGCCAACGTCCTGACTTTC. Its translation: CASSQLQGGSGANVLTF.

This clonotype appeared many times. This chain uses TRBV6-2 or TRBV6-3 with TRBJ2-2; the match to TRBD1 covers 7 bases. The CDR3 covers 16 residues. CDR1 MNHEY and CDR2 SVGEGT come from the germline V gene. With V trimmed by 7 bases and J by 4 bases, 12 bases remained unmatched. CDR3 coding DNA: TGTGCCAGCACAAACAGGGGCGCGTTTTTCACCGGGGAGCTGTTTTTT. Amino acids: CASTNRGAFFTGELFF.

This clonotype was picked up many times. The V and J genes are TRBV28 and TRBJ1-4; TRBD1 matches at 8 bases. CDR3 length: 15 amino acids. Germline lookup yields CDR1 MDHEN and CDR2 SYDVKM. With 3 bases clipped from V and 8 bases from J, the junction kept 8 bases outside the gene matches. The CDR3, as DNA: TGTGCCAGCAGTTTCCGTCAGGGGGCGAGGGAAAAACTGTTTTTT. Amino acids: CASSFRQGAREKLFF.

This clonotype showed up many times. The chain joins TRBV10-3 to TRBJ2-1; D gene ambiguous. The length of the CDR3 is 12 residues. Germline CDR1 is ENHRY and CDR2 is SYGVKD. Trimming pared 4 bases from V and 8 bases from J, leaving 9 bases between. Written as DNA, the CDR3 is TGTGCCATCAGTGTAACGGATGATGAGCAGTTCTTC. This gives the protein CAISVTDDEQFF.

V and J are TRBV21-1 and TRBJ1-2; TRBD1 was called by the table and not checked on the DNA. TRBV21-1 is described as a pseudogene. The CDR3 covers 15 residues. The CDR3 here is CASRDPGQGFYGYTF. The CDR3 bases are TGTGCCAGCAGGGATCCGGGACAGGGTTTCTATGGCTACACCTTC.

This clonotype was found many times. The chain couples TRBV29-1 to TRBJ2-3, with D perhaps TRBD1 (5 bases). Germline V lookup: CDR1 SQVTM, CDR2 ANQGSEA. This CDR3 region has 14 residues. V lost 8 bases, J lost 2 bases, and 17 bases lay in between. The CDR3 DNA reads as TGCAGCTCGAAGGGGCTCCCGTCCACAGATACGCAGTATTTT. Encoded protein: CSSKGLPSTDTQYF.